This T cell receptor beta chain came from a study of blood T cell repertoires in COVID-19. Turning to the study itself: From the United States, Italy and Spain came samples of acute and convalescent COVID-19. T cells, B-cell-depleted T cells, or PBMCs supplied cDNA or gDNA.

In the authors' methods: Estimates of nucleated cell counts were drawn from the amplification of reference gene primers. The protocol was immunoSEQ multiplex PCR, while the TCRdb copy is restricted to in-frame clones and leaves out a portion. V and J calls and clone size are those listed in that table; D and trimming were worked out from the DNA. The sample contains 100,000 to 150,000 clones, roughly 85% of which appear only once. Germline V gene sequence: CDR1 SEHNR, CDR2 FQNEAQ (reference sequence). Trimming took off 1 base at V and 6 bases at J, with 16 bases between the two ends. This CDR3 is 16 amino acids long.

The sample taken for sequencing was peripheral blood. The chain couples TRBV7-9 to TRBJ1-5; D is perhaps TRBD1 (5 bases). The receptor was derived from a man older than 75 with active or convalescent COVID-19. This CDR3 reads CASSLEDGGLGQPQHF. The DNA of the CDR3 is TGTGCCAGCAGCTTAGAGGACGGGGGGTTAGGTCAGCCCCAGCATTTT.